Following are 19 T cell receptor delta chains from one sample sequenced in a study of gamma-delta T cells after stem cell transplantation. TCRdb re-called the RT-PCR reads with CATT. The sample carries under 3,500 delta-chain clones, roughly 22% recorded once. The specimen was gamma-delta T cells. These receptors came from a human donor. It is not recorded whose cells these are; they may come from a transplant donor.

This clone ranks as medium-sized. The chain combines TRDV2 with TRDJ1; 8 bases agree with TRDD3. The CDR3 has 18 residues. The germline gives CDR1 GEAIGNYY, CDR2 EKD. J gave up 0 bases and V 4 bases, and 15 bases lay outside the gene matches. The CDR3 reads CACETLGATLRDTDKLIF. CDR3 coding DNA: TGTGCCTGTGAAACACTGGGGGCCACGTTAAGAGACACCGATAAACTCATCTTT.

This clone was counted a single time. The gene calls are TRDV2 and TRDJ1, with D perhaps TRDD3 (6 bases). Germline lookup yields CDR1 GEAIGNYY and CDR2 EKD. The germline V and J ends were trimmed by 7 bases and 2 bases, with 13 bases remaining between them. This CDR3 is built from 13 residues. The CDR3 reads CACFRIQTDKLIF. DNA for the CDR3: TGTGCCTGCTTTCGGATACAGACCGATAAACTCATCTTT.

This clone was seen a few times. The chain employs TRDV1 and TRDJ1; 10 bases match TRDD3. CDR3 length: 19 amino acids. With V trimmed by 2 bases and J by 1 base, 13 bases remained unmatched. CDR1 and CDR2 (germline): TSWWSYY, QGS. The CDR3 nucleotides are TGTGCTCTTGGGGAATATGGGGGGATACGCTTCAAGGGCACCGATAAACTCATCTTT. It is translated as CALGEYGGIRFKGTDKLIF.

Worth noting for this clone: The protein recorded in TCRdb matches a much larger clone and deviates from this DNA's translation at residue 14, suggesting a read error; the protein here is obtained by translating the DNA. V usage is TRDV2 and J usage is TRDJ1, with D unresolved. CDR1 is GEAIGNYY and CDR2 is EKD in the germline V gene. The CDR3 is 16 residues long. CDR3 DNA: TGTGCCTGTGACACCGTGGGTCCAGGGTGGGCCGATAAACCCATCTTT. Residues: CACDTVGPGWADKPIF.

Details on this clone: A read error is the likely source, as a far larger clone sits one nucleotide away. This chain joins TRDV2 and TRDJ1; 9 bases align to TRDD3. The CDR3 consists of 23 residues. Germline CDR1 reads GEAIGNYY; CDR2 reads EKD. V was clipped by 0 bases and J by 0 bases; unmatched bases: 25. The CDR3 sequence: CACDTVEVPFLGDATGHTDKLIF. The CDR3 DNA reads TGTGCCTGTGACACCGTTGAGGTTCCTTTTCTGGGGGATGCGACGGGTCACACCGATAAACTCATCTTT.

About this clone: A far larger clone is just one base off, so this is likely a read error. Different DNA sequences within this sample yield the same CDR3. The V and J genes are TRDV2 and TRDJ1; D is possibly TRDD3 (5 bases). Germline loops: CDR1 GEAIGNYY, CDR2 EKD. The CDR3 is made up of 16 amino acids. The CDR3 protein is CACDTVIRVGTDKLIF. The CDR3 DNA reads TGTGCCTGTGACACGGTAATACGCGTGGGAACCGATAAACTCATTTTT.

In this sample, this clone is medium-sized. The rearrangement links TRDV2 to TRDJ1; D gene uncertain. V was shortened by 0 bases and J by 1 base, with 11 bases between the two germline ends. The CDR3 consists of 15 residues. Per the germline V gene, CDR1 is GEAIGNYY and CDR2 is EKD. In DNA form, the CDR3 reads TGTGCCTGTGACACCCTCGAGGAGATCACCGATAAACTCATCTTT. This encodes CACDTLEEITDKLIF.

On this clone: The protein that TCRdb holds for this DNA derives from a much larger clone and differs from the translated DNA at residue 6, which likely indicates a read error; the protein shown here is translated from the DNA. The V call is TRDV2, the J call TRDJ1, with no clear D. V lost 0 bases to trimming and J lost 3 bases, with 16 bases between them. This CDR3 contains 16 residues. Germline loops: CDR1 GEAIGNYY, CDR2 EKD. CDR3 protein: CACDTAGPGWADKLIF. The CDR3 DNA sequence: TGTGCCTGTGACACCGCGGGTCCAGGGTGGGCCGATAAACTCATCTTT.

The chain has TRDV2 and TRDJ1; 12 bases align to TRDD3. CDR1 and CDR2 from the germline V gene are GEAIGNYY and EKD. The CDR3 length is 19 residues. J was trimmed by 1 base and V by 0 bases; bases with no gene match: 11. The CDR3 reads CACDTVVPGGYAGTDKLIF. In DNA form, the CDR3 reads TGTGCCTGTGACACCGTTGTCCCTGGGGGATACGCGGGCACCGATAAACTCATCTTT.

In its sample, this clone is medium-sized (0.01 to 0.1%). This chain joins TRDV2 and TRDJ1; a possible D gene is TRDD3 (6 bases). Germline lookup yields CDR1 GEAIGNYY and CDR2 EKD. Trimming cost V 0 bases and J 5 bases, with 15 bases left between them. The CDR3 totals 15 residues. As DNA, the CDR3 is TGTGCCTGTGACACCGTGGGGGCCCACGGGGATAAACTCATCTTT. It translates to CACDTVGAHGDKLIF.

A word on this clone: This sequence may be a read error, since a much larger clone differs from it by one base. This sample includes further DNA sequences coding for the same CDR3. The chain carries TRDV2 and TRDJ3; 8 bases are a match to TRDD3. Germline-derived CDR1 and CDR2 are GEAIGNYY and EKD. The CDR3 is made up of 23 amino acids. The CDR3 spells CACDTADYRTGGPSSWDTRQMFF. CDR3 DNA sequence: TGCGCCTGTGACACCGCCGATTACCGTACTGGGGGTCCAAGCTCCTGGGACACCCGACAGATGTTTTTC.

By share of the sample, this clone is medium-sized (0.01 to 0.1%). V usage is TRDV1 and J usage is TRDJ1, with D perhaps matching TRDD3 (6 bases). V lost 2 bases and J lost 0, with 28 bases in between. Per the germline V gene, CDR1 is TSWWSYY and CDR2 is QGS. The CDR3 contains 21 residues. CDR3 amino acids: CALGEGVRGTQPRRYTDKLIF. The CDR3 DNA reads TGTGCTCTTGGGGAAGGGGTACGGGGGACACAACCTAGACGGTACACCGATAAACTCATCTTT.

Concerning this clone: Given a much more abundant clone one base away, this may be a read error. The V and J genes are TRDV1 and TRDJ1, with 7 bases aligning to TRDD3. The V gene's germline CDR1 is TSWWSYY and CDR2 QGS. The CDR3 loop spans 16 amino acids. V lost 0 bases and J lost 2; bases outside the gene matches: 6. CDR3 region: CALGELSCWGTDKLIF. The CDR3 DNA is TGTGCTCTTGGGGAACTATCCTGCTGGGGGACCGATAAACTCATCTTT.

This clone was counted between two and nine times. The chain combines TRDV2 with TRDJ1, with unresolved D. Germline-derived CDR1 and CDR2 are GEAIGNYY and EKD. The ends were cut back, 0 bases at V and 2 bases at J, with 15 bases in the middle. This CDR3 contains 16 residues. In DNA form, the CDR3 reads TGTGCCTGTGACACCTTACATTCCCACACAACCGATAAACTCATCTTT. Residues: CACDTLHSHTTDKLIF.

About this clone itself: At one end the junction does not follow the germline gene, possibly because of a read error. The rearrangement joins TRDV2 to TRDJ1; 9 nucleotides line up with TRDD3. In germline, CDR1 is GEAIGNYY, CDR2 EKD. The CDR3 totals 17 residues. The CDR3 loop is CACDNLLGDTYTNKLIF. The CDR3 bases are TGTGCCTGTGACAATTTACTGGGGGACACGTACACCAATAAACTCATCTTT.

Comment on this clone: A far larger clone is one base from this, pointing to a likely read error. Additional DNA sequences in this sample encode the identical CDR3. The chain is built from TRDV2 and TRDJ3, with D uncertain. CDR3 length: 19 amino acids. Germline V CDR1 and CDR2: GEAIGNYY, EKD. In DNA form, the CDR3 reads TGTGCCTGCGACACCGTCGGCGTTTCTGGCGGGCGGGACACCCGACAGATGTTTTTC. Encoded protein: CACDTVGVSGGRDTRQMFF.

As for this clone: TCRdb assigns this DNA the protein of a much larger clone, which departs from its translation at residue 9; this likely reflects a read error, and the protein shown comes from translating the DNA. The chain carries TRDV2 and TRDJ2, with TRDD3 identical over 7 bases. Germline loops: CDR1 GEAIGNYY, CDR2 EKD. The CDR3 contains 19 residues. The chain's CDR3 is CACDTVGGMRAALTAQLFF. The CDR3 coding sequence is TGTGCCTGTGACACCGTGGGGGGGATGCGGGCCGCTTTGACAGCACAACTATTCTTT.

The chain is built from TRDV1 and TRDJ1, with 10 bases aligning to TRDD3. CDR1 TSWWSYY and CDR2 QGS come from the germline V gene. The CDR3 is 21 amino acids. The junction had 18 bases not matched to a gene; V was cut back by 2 bases and J by 0 bases. CDR3 region: CALGEGWAFVLGDLYTDKLIF. The CDR3 DNA follows: TGTGCTCTTGGGGAAGGGTGGGCTTTTGTACTGGGGGATCTGTACACCGATAAACTCATCTTT.

In its sample, this clone was seen a few times. A read error likely explains this, since a far larger clone differs by one base. Other DNA sequences within the sample encode an identical CDR3. This sequence joins TRDV2 and TRDJ3; TRDD3 aligns across 7 bases. CDR1 is GEAIGNYY and CDR2 is EKD in the germline V gene. The CDR3 is made up of 18 amino acids. CDR3 amino acids: CACDSAGGQDWDTRQMFF. The CDR3 coding sequence is TGTGCCTGTGACTCGGCTGGGGGCCAAGACTGGGACACCCGACAGATGTTCTTC.